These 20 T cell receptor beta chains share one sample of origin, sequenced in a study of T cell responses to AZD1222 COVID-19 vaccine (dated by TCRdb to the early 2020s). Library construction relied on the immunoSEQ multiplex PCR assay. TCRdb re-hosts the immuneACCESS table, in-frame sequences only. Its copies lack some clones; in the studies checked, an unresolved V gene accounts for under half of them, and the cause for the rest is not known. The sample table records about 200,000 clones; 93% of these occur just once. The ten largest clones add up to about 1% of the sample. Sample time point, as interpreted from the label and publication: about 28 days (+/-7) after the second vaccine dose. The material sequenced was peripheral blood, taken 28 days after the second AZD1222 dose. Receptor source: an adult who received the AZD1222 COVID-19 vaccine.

The CDR3 loop reads CASSLLPVGTDNEKLFF. CDR3 sequence (DNA): TGTGCCAGCAGCCTTCTCCCCGTCGGGACAGACAATGAAAAACTGTTTTTT. The chain employs TRBV3-1 (or the pseudogene TRBV3-2) and TRBJ1-4; TRBD1 agrees at 7 bases. Germline lookup yields CDR1 LGHDT and CDR2 YNNKEL (reference sequence). Trimming cost V 4 bases and J 5 bases; bases outside gene matches: 13. CDR3 length: 17 amino acids.

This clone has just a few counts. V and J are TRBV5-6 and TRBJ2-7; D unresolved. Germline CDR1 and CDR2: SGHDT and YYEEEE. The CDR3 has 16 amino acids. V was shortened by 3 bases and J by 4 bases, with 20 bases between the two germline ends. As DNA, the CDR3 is TGTGCCAGCAGCTCCCTGACCTCCGGGCTACATTACGAGCAGTACTTC. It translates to CASSSLTSGLHYEQYF.

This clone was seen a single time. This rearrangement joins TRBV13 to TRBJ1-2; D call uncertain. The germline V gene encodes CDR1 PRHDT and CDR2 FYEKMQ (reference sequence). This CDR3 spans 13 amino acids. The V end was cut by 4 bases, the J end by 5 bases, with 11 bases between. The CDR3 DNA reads TGTGCCAGCAGCTCACTACGAGGTTATGGCTACACCTTC. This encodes CASSSLRGYGYTF.

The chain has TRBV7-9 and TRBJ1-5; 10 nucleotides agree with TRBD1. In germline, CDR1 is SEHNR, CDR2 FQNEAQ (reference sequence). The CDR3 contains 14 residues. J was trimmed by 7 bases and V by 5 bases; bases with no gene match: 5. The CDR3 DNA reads TGTGCCAGCAGCAAACCGGGACAGGGGCAGCCCCAGCATTTT. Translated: CASSKPGQGQPQHF.

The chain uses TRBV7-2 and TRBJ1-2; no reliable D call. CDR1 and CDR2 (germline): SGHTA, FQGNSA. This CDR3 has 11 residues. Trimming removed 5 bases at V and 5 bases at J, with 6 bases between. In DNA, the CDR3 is TGTGCCAGCAGCCGTGAGTATGGCTACACCTTC. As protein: CASSREYGYTF.

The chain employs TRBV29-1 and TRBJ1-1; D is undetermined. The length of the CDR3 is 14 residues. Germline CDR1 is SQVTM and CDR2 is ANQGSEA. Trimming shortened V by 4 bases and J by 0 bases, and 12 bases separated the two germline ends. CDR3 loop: CSVAPPTVNTEAFF. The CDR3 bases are TGCAGCGTTGCCCCACCTACAGTGAACACTGAAGCTTTCTTT. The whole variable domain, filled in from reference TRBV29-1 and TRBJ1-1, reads SAVISQKPSRDICQRGTSLTIQCQVDSQVTMMFWYRQQPGQSLTLIATANQGSEATYESGFVIDKFPISRPNLTFSTLTVSNMSPEDSSIYLCSVAPPTVNTEAFFGQGTRLTVV.

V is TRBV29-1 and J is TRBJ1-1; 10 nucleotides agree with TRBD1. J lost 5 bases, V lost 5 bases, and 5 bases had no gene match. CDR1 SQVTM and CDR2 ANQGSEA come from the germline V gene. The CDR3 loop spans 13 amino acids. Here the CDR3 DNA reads TGCAGCGTTCCCCGACAGGGGGCGACTGAAGCTTTCTTT. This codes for CSVPRQGATEAFF. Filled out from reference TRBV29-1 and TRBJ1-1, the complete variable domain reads SAVISQKPSRDICQRGTSLTIQCQVDSQVTMMFWYRQQPGQSLTLIATANQGSEATYESGFVIDKFPISRPNLTFSTLTVSNMSPEDSSIYLCSVPRQGATEAFFGQGTRLTVV.

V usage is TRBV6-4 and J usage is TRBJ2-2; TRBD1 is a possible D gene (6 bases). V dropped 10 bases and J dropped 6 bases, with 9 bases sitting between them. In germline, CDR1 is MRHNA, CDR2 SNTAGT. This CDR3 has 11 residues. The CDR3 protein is CATRGSGELFF. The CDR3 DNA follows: TGTGCCACTAGGGGGTCCGGGGAGCTGTTTTTT.

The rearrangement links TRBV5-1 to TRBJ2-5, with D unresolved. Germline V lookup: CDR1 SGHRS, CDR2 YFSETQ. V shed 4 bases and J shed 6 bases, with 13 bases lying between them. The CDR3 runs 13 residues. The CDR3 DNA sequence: TGCGCCAGCAGCCCAGGAGAAGTGAAGACCCAGTACTTC. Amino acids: CASSPGEVKTQYF.

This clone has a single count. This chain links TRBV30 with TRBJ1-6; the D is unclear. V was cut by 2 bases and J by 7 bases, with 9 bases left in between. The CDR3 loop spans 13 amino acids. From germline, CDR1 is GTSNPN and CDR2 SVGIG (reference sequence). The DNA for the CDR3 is TGTGCCTGGAGTCCACGGAACAATTCACCCCTCCACTTT. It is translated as CAWSPRNNSPLHF.

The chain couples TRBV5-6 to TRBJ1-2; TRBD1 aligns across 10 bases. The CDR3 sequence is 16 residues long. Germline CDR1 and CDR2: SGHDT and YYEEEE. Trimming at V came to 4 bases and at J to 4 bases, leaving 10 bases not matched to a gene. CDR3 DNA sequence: TGTGCCAGCAGCCCGAGGACCGGGACAGGGGTCTATGGCTACACCTTC. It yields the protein CASSPRTGTGVYGYTF.

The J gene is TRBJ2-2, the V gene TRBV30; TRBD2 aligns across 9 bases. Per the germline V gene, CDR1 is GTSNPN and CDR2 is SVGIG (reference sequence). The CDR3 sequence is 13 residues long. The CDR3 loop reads CSVAGANTGELFF. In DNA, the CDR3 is TGTTCGGTAGCGGGGGCTAACACCGGGGAGCTGTTTTTT.

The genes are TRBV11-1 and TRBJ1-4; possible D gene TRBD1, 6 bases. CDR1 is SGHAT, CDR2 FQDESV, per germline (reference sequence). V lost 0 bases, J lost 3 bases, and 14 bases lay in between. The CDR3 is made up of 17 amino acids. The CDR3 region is CASSLARGPRANEKLFF. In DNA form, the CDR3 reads TGTGCCAGCAGCTTAGCGCGGGGGCCGCGGGCTAATGAAAAACTGTTTTTT.

The DNA of the CDR3 is TGTGCCAGCAGCGTCCGGGGGCGAGAGACCCAGTACTTC. This codes for CASSVRGRETQYF. This chain uses TRBV3-1 (or the pseudogene TRBV3-2) with TRBJ2-5; D tentatively fits TRBD1 or TRBD2 (6 bases each). The CDR3 loop spans 13 amino acids. The germline V and J ends were trimmed by 5 bases and 4 bases, with 11 bases remaining between them. Germline V lookup: CDR1 LGHDT, CDR2 YNNKEL (reference sequence).

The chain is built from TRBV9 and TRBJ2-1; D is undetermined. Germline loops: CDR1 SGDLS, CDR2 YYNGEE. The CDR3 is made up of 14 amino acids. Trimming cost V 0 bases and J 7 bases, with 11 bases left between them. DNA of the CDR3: TGTGCCAGCAGCGTAGCTAGTTACACAAATGAGCAGTTCTTC. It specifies CASSVASYTNEQFF.

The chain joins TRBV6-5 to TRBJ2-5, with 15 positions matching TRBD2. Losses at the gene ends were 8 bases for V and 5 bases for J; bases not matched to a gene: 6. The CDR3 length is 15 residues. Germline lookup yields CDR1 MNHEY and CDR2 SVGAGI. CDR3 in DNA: TGTGCCAGCTGGACTAGCGGGGGGGCCTGGGAGACCCAGTACTTC. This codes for CASWTSGGAWETQYF.

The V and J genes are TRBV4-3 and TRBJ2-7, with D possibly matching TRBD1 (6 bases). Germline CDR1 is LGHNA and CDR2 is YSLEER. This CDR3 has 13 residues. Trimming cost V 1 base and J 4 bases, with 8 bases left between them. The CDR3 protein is CASSQVQGYEQYF. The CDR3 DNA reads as TGCGCCAGCAGCCAAGTTCAGGGGTACGAGCAGTACTTC.

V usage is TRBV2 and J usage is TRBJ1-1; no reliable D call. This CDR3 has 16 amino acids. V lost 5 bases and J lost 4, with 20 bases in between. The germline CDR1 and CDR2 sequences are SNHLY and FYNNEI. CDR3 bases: TGTGCCAGCAGTCCTAACGACGGTGGGATGGGCACTGAAGCTTTCTTT. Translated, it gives CASSPNDGGMGTEAFF.

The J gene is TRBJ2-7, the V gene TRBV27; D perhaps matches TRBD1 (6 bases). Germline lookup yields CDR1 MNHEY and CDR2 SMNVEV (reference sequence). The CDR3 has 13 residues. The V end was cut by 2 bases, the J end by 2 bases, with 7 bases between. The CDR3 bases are TGTGCCAGCAGTTTAAACAGGGCCTACGAGCAGTACTTC. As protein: CASSLNRAYEQYF.

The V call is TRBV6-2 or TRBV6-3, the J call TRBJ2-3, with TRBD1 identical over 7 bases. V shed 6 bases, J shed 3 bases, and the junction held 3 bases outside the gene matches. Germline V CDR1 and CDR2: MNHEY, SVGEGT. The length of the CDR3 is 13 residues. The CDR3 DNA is TGTGCCAGCAGCTCGACAGGGACAGATACGCAGTATTTT. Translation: CASSSTGTDTQYF.